This TCR beta chain derives from a study of blood T cell repertoires in COVID-19 (dated by TCRdb to 2018 to 2021). Regarding the complete study: Samples from collaborators originated in the United States, Italy and Spain and spanned both the acute and convalescent phases of COVID-19. The material from the prospective study consisted of cDNA or gDNA derived from T cells, B-cell-depleted T cells, or PBMCs. The dataset comprised deeply sampled blood TCRbeta repertoires from subjects exposed to, actively infected with, or recovered from COVID-19. The repertoires were released in a freely available public database intended as a resource for research on the immune response to SARS-CoV-2. Samples were obtained from the ongoing ImmuneRACE study (first 160 participants) and from over a thousand subjects provided by 6 global collaborators. Sample metadata almost always included a de-identified subject ID, COVID-19 status, age in years and sex. Where available, HLA class I and class II types were taken from metadata supplied by the sample provider and were not determined by assay-based typing. What the work shows at the level of the full study, not this receptor alone: Clinical and demographic metadata were provided uncurated, with the amount varying by source and participant.

The immunoSEQ Assay, a bias-controlled multiplex PCR, was used to amplify TCRbeta CDR3 regions from genomic DNA. Turning to the authors' computational methods: Nucleated cell counts per sample were estimated from amplification of reference gene primers within the assay. To quantify the absolute abundance of each unique TCRbeta CDR3 rearrangement, sequence reads were collapsed and filtered. For each sample, productive Simpson clonality was calculated as the square root of Simpson's diversity index over productive rearrangements. TCRdb re-hosts the immuneACCESS table, in-frame sequences only. Its copies lack some clones; in the studies checked, an unresolved V gene accounts for under half of them, and the cause for the rest is not known. The DNA was the basis for D and trimming; V, J and clone size are from that table. The sample has about 190,000 clones on record, less than 80% of them singletons. 9.5% to 15% of the sample is taken by the ten largest.

Measured from the cysteine to the phenylalanine, the CDR3 is 14 residues long. Left in the record is the CDR3 DNA by itself, 42 bases read in frame from the first base. Trimming removed 5 bases from V and 1 base from J, leaving 11 bases between the germline ends. From the germline V gene, CDR1 is MNHEY and CDR2 is SVGAGI. Concerning this clone itself: The antigen this receptor binds is unknown. No base quality information exists; no much larger clone differs at one position.

Whole blood was collected in K2EDTA tubes by collaborating institutions according to the institutions' own protocols. For TCRbeta analysis, collaborators shipped samples in one of three forms: frozen whole blood, isolated PBMCs, or DNA extracted from either of those sample types. Rearrangement joined TRBV6-5 to TRBJ1-1; TRBD1 is a weak D gene call, 5 bases matching. This clonotype was sampled from a woman aged 50 to 65 with acute or convalescent COVID-19. Source material: peripheral blood. The CDR3: CASSTRAQNTEAFF. The DNA sequence is as follows: TGTGCCAGCAGTACCAGGGCCCAGAACACTGAAGCTTTCTTT.